The 18 T cell receptor beta chains reported below all come from one sample, sequenced in a study of blood T cell repertoires in COVID-19. The method was immunoSEQ multiplex PCR; TCRdb's version includes in-frame clones alone and lacks a portion of them. The table includes 90,000 to 150,000 clones, around 80% detected once. The sample was peripheral blood. The receptors derive from a man aged 45-60 years with acute or convalescent COVID-19.

The chain is built from TRBV18 and TRBJ2-2, with 9 bases aligning to TRBD1. After removal of 4 bases from V and 4 bases from J, the junction contained 4 bases not matched to a gene. This CDR3 is built from 15 residues. Per germline, CDR1 KGHSH and CDR2 LQKENI. CDR3 DNA sequence: TGTGCCAGCTCACTAGGACAGGGGACCACCGGGGAGCTGTTTTTT. Its translation: CASSLGQGTTGELFF.

This chain uses TRBV5-1 with TRBJ2-5, with D perhaps TRBD2 (6 bases). V lost 4 bases and J 3 bases, leaving 16 bases between the germline ends. The length of the CDR3 is 15 residues. The germline CDR1 and CDR2 sequences are SGHRS and YFSETQ. The CDR3 loop is CASSPGLQPEETQYF. Written as DNA, the CDR3 is TGCGCCAGCAGCCCGGGACTCCAGCCAGAAGAGACCCAGTACTTC.

The rearrangement joins TRBV2 to TRBJ2-1, with D perhaps TRBD1 (6 bases). V was trimmed by 6 bases and J by 6 bases, leaving 21 bases between them. Germline V gene lookup returns CDR1 SNHLY and CDR2 FYNNEI. The CDR3 spans 16 residues. This CDR3 reads CASRIHRASWANEQFF. In DNA, the CDR3 is TGTGCCAGCAGGATTCACAGGGCGTCGTGGGCCAATGAGCAGTTCTTC.

The rearrangement joins TRBV2 to TRBJ1-5; perhaps TRBD1 as D (5 bases). CDR3 length equals 17 residues. The germline CDR1 and CDR2 sequences are SNHLY and FYNNEI. Trimming pared 6 bases from V and 0 bases from J, leaving 18 bases between. DNA of the CDR3: TGTGCCAGCAGCCCCGTCACAGGCTTATATAGCAATCAGCCCCAGCATTTT. Translated, it gives CASSPVTGLYSNQPQHF.

V usage is TRBV15 and J usage is TRBJ2-1, with 8 bases aligning to TRBD2. V trimming: 8 bases; J trimming: 0 bases; junction bases outside the gene matches: 6. The CDR3 extends over 15 amino acids. The germline gives CDR1 LNHNV, CDR2 YYDKDF (reference sequence). The CDR3 loop reads CATRPGTSSYNEQFF. In DNA, the CDR3 is TGTGCCACCCGCCCCGGGACTAGCTCCTACAATGAGCAGTTCTTC.

This chain connects TRBV9 to TRBJ2-3; 8 bases are a match to TRBD1. Germline CDR1 is SGDLS and CDR2 is YYNGEE. Trimming took 5 bases from V and 2 from J; bases not matched to a gene: 7. The CDR3 spans 15 residues. The CDR3 DNA follows: TGTGCCAGCAGTGCCGGGACAGGCCCCACAGATACGCAGTATTTT. Its protein is CASSAGTGPTDTQYF.

The rearrangement uses TRBV25-1 and TRBJ1-6; TRBD1 might be the D (6 bases). V was pared by 6 bases and J by 7 bases, with 13 bases between. The germline CDR1 and CDR2 sequences are MGHDK and SYGVNS. The CDR3 is made up of 14 amino acids. This CDR3 is CASSPHRENSPLHF. CDR3 in DNA: TGTGCCAGCAGCCCCCACAGGGAGAATTCACCCCTCCACTTT.

This rearrangement joins TRBV28 to TRBJ2-2; D unresolved. CDR3 size: 15 residues. CDR1 and CDR2 from the germline V gene are MDHEN and SYDVKM. Trimming left V 6 bases short and J 0 bases short, with 11 bases between. The CDR3 nucleotides read TGTGCCAGCAGCAGAAACACCGCGAACACCGGGGAGCTGTTTTTT. Translating gives CASSRNTANTGELFF.

The chain has TRBV6-5 and TRBJ1-1; TRBD1 might be the D (5 bases). The germline V gene has CDR1 MNHEY and CDR2 SVGAGI. This CDR3 is 16 amino acids long. Trimming left V 1 base short and J 0 bases short, with 12 bases between. In nucleotides, the CDR3 is TGTGCCAGCAGTTACTTATGGGCAGGGCTGAACACTGAAGCTTTCTTT. Translating gives CASSYLWAGLNTEAFF.

CDR3 in DNA: TGTGCCACCAGTGATCCAACGGGGCAGGAGGGGAGGAAAAACATTCAGTACTTC. Amino acids: CATSDPTGQEGRKNIQYF. The rearrangement uses TRBV24-1 and TRBJ2-4; tentative D call: TRBD2 (6 bases). The CDR3 sequence is 18 residues long. CDR1 is KGHDR, CDR2 SFDVKD, per germline. Trimming took 3 bases from V and 4 from J, leaving 21 bases between them.

The chain has TRBV27 and TRBJ1-2; a weak D match, TRBD1 (5 bases). The CDR3 is 13 residues long. Per germline, CDR1 MNHEY and CDR2 SMNVEV (reference sequence). Trimming pared 3 bases from V and 2 bases from J, leaving 7 bases between. The CDR3, as DNA: TGTGCCAGCAGTTTCAGGGTGAACTATGGCTACACCTTC. This encodes CASSFRVNYGYTF.

In this sample, this clone turned up once. The J gene is TRBJ1-5, the V gene TRBV7-9; maybe TRBD1 (5 bases). The ends were cut back, 3 bases at V and 6 bases at J, with 6 bases in the middle. This CDR3 contains 12 residues. Germline V CDR1 and CDR2: SEHNR, FQNEAQ (reference sequence). The CDR3 sequence: CASSFQGQPQHF. The DNA of the CDR3 is TGTGCCAGCAGCTTTCAGGGTCAGCCCCAGCATTTT. Complete variable domain (other parts from reference TRBV7-9 and TRBJ1-5): DTGVSQNPRHKITKRGQNVTFRCDPISEHNRLYWYRQTLGQGPEFLTYFQNEAQLEKSRLLSDRFSAERPKGSFSTLEIQRTEQGDSAMYLCASSFQGQPQHFGDGTRLSIL.

As DNA, the CDR3 is TGTGCCTGGAGTCCCGGTCCTTTAAGCTCCTACGAGCAGTACTTC. Its translation is CAWSPGPLSSYEQYF. The chain carries TRBV30 and TRBJ2-7; unclear D gene. The CDR3 length is 15 residues. V gave up 2 bases and J gave up 0 bases, with 14 bases separating them. Germline values: CDR1 GTSNPN, CDR2 SVGIG (reference sequence). Full variable domain (remainder filled in from reference TRBV30 and TRBJ2-7): SQTIHQWPATLVQPVGSPLSLECTVEGTSNPNLYWYRQAAGRGLQLLFYSVGIGQISSEVPQNLSASRPQDRQFILSSKKLLLSDSGFYLCAWSPGPLSSYEQYFGPGTRLTVT.

J is TRBJ2-1 and V is TRBV7-9; D gene uncertain. The CDR3 covers 15 residues. Per the germline V gene, CDR1 is SEHNR and CDR2 is FQNEAQ (reference sequence). Between the trimmed V and J ends, which lost 4 bases and 0 bases, there was a span of 10 bases. CDR3 in amino acids: CASSSLRVSYNEQFF. The CDR3 DNA sequence: TGTGCCAGCAGCTCCCTACGCGTCTCCTACAATGAGCAGTTCTTC.

The rearrangement links TRBV9 to TRBJ2-7; D unresolved. This CDR3 is 10 amino acids long. V lost 8 bases to trimming and J lost 7 bases, with 10 bases between them. Germline CDR1 SGDLS, CDR2 YYNGEE. CDR3 residues: CARPSREQYF. CDR3 nucleotide sequence: TGTGCCAGACCTTCTAGGGAGCAGTACTTC.

This clone has only a few counts. The chain joins TRBV6-1 to TRBJ1-4; D gene unclear. V was cut by 0 bases and J by 7 bases, with 18 bases left in between. The germline gives CDR1 MNHNS, CDR2 SASEGT. The CDR3 extends over 17 amino acids. The CDR3 is CASSEAGNPERGEKLFF. Here the CDR3 DNA reads TGTGCCAGCAGTGAAGCTGGGAACCCGGAACGGGGTGAAAAACTGTTTTTT.

The chain links TRBV28 to TRBJ2-7, with D perhaps matching TRBD1 (7 bases). The ends were cut back, 5 bases at V and 5 bases at J, with 16 bases in the middle. The CDR3 covers 14 residues. Per germline, CDR1 MDHEN and CDR2 SYDVKM. CDR3 in amino acids: CASSGATGRHEQYF. In nucleotides, the CDR3 is TGTGCCAGCAGTGGGGCGACAGGGAGGCACGAGCAGTACTTC.

The chain is built from TRBV4-2 and TRBJ2-7, with 10 bases matching TRBD1. The length of the CDR3 is 18 residues. Germline V gene data show CDR1 as LGHNA and CDR2 as YNFKEQ. V was clipped by 4 bases and J by 3 bases; unmatched bases: 15. The DNA for the CDR3 is TGTGCCAGCAGCCCGAGGGACAGGGGAGGGGGAAGGGGCTACGAGCAGTACTTC. Translating it yields CASSPRDRGGGRGYEQYF.